The 5 T cell receptor beta chains listed next were all sequenced from one sample in a study of Ad26.COV2.S vaccination and SARS-CoV-2 variants. Treatment in this sample: around 19 received Ad26.COV2.S at low or high dose, single or two shots; about five received placebo; per-sample allocation not given. Material that was analyzed had been drawn on day 63 after the first vaccine or placebo injection. TCRdb keeps only in-frame clones here, not all; method: immunoSEQ multiplex PCR. Of roughly 350,000 clones listed, 65% to 90% are singletons. This specimen consisted of peripheral blood, obtained in a trial of Ad26.COV2.S vaccine versus placebo. All receptors come from a person between 18 and 59 years old who received the Ad26.COV2.S COVID-19 vaccine or a placebo.

This clone was seen a single time. The chain uses TRBV27 and TRBJ1-5; D gene ambiguous. CDR3 length: 13 residues. Deletions cut 2 bases from V and 1 base from J, with 3 bases between. Germline values: CDR1 MNHEY, CDR2 SMNVEV (reference sequence). CDR3 residues: CASSLLSNQPQHF. CDR3 DNA sequence: TGTGCCAGCAGTTTACTCAGCAATCAGCCCCAGCATTTT.

The chain joins TRBV6-5 to TRBJ2-2; a weak D match, TRBD1 (5 bases). The length of the CDR3 is 13 residues. Deletions cut 6 bases from V and 4 bases from J, with 9 bases between. Germline V lookup: CDR1 MNHEY, CDR2 SVGAGI. The CDR3 protein is CASRAGFTGELFF. Here the CDR3 DNA reads TGTGCCAGCAGGGCAGGGTTCACCGGGGAGCTGTTTTTT.

The count of this clone is one. The rearrangement links TRBV15 to TRBJ1-3; 10 bases line up with TRBD1. Looked up from germline, CDR1 is LNHNV and CDR2 is YYDKDF (reference sequence). Trimming took 6 bases from V and 8 from J; bases not matched to a gene: 4. The CDR3 has 13 amino acids. This chain's CDR3 is CATRGTGAYTIYF. CDR3 coding DNA: TGTGCCACCAGAGGGACAGGGGCATACACCATATATTTT.

The chain joins TRBV4-1 to TRBJ2-3; no clear D. The CDR3 loop spans 16 amino acids. Germline V lookup: CDR1 MGHRA, CDR2 YSYEKL. V lost 2 bases and J 0 bases, leaving 12 bases between the germline ends. The CDR3 nucleotides read TGCGCCAGCAGCCAAAACGTGGGCTCTAGCACAGATACGCAGTATTTT. Translating it yields CASSQNVGSSTDTQYF.

The J gene is TRBJ2-1, the V gene TRBV7-9; the D is unclear. The germline V gene has CDR1 SEHNR and CDR2 FQNEAQ (reference sequence). V was trimmed by 5 bases and J by 0 bases, leaving 14 bases between them. The CDR3 covers 16 residues. The CDR3, as DNA: TGTGCCAGCAGCCAACAGTACCGGAGCTCCTACAATGAGCAGTTCTTC. It translates to CASSQQYRSSYNEQFF.